The 30 T cell receptor beta chains below come from one sample, sequenced in a study of T cells after yellow fever vaccination. Via MiXCR, TCRdb re-called the 5' RACE reads, giving one row per CDR3 protein. The repertoire holds fewer than 400,000 distinct CDR3 sequences, with 6.2% as singletons. The sequencing used PBMCs, collected 5 days after the yellow fever booster vaccination. These receptors came from a young man who received the YFV17D yellow fever vaccine.

The J gene is TRBJ2-5, the V gene TRBV18; D uncertain. Trimming left V 2 bases short and J 5 bases short, with 12 bases between. From germline, CDR1 is KGHSH and CDR2 LQKENI. There are 14 residues in the CDR3. CDR3 nucleotide sequence: TGTGCCAGCTCACCATCGGGCGCCCGGGAGACCCAGTACTTC. Its protein product is CASSPSGARETQYF. Combining the CDR3 with reference TRBV18 and TRBJ2-5 gives the whole variable domain NAGVMQNPRHLVRRRGQEARLRCSPMKGHSHVYWYRQLPEEGLKFMVYLQKENIIDESGMPKERFSAEFPKEGPSILRIQQVVRGDSAAYFCASSPSGARETQYFGPGTRLLVL.

This clonotype was recorded many times. CDR3 nucleotide sequence: TGTGCCAGCAGCCCGACTAGCGCCGTTGCCTACGAGCAGTACTTC. Amino acid sequence: CASSPTSAVAYEQYF. The chain uses TRBV7-8 and TRBJ2-7, with TRBD2 identical over 8 bases. CDR1 SGHVS and CDR2 FQNEAQ come from the germline V gene. Trimming cost V 5 bases and J 2 bases; bases outside gene matches: 8. The CDR3 consists of 15 residues.

Many counts were recorded for this clonotype. This rearrangement joins TRBV20-1 to TRBJ1-4; D is undetermined. CDR3 length: 13 amino acids. Germline loops: CDR1 DFQATT, CDR2 SNEGSKA (reference sequence). V was shortened by 6 bases and J by 8 bases, with 16 bases between the two germline ends. The CDR3, as DNA: TGCAGTGCGGCCCGACAACCGGGGGAAAAACTGTTTTTT. Its translation: CSAARQPGEKLFF.

This clonotype was seen more than once but under ten times. This chain connects TRBV20-1 to TRBJ2-1, with a weak D call TRBD2 (6 bases). The CDR3 sequence is 12 residues long. Trimming shortened V by 3 bases and J by 6 bases, and 9 bases separated the two germline ends. Looked up from germline, CDR1 is DFQATT and CDR2 is SNEGSKA (reference sequence). DNA for the CDR3: TGCAGTGCTAGCGAGCGGGCCAATGAGCAGTTCTTC. Translating it yields CSASERANEQFF.

This clonotype occurred many times. V usage is TRBV21-1 and J usage is TRBJ1-6; the table gives TRBD1 as D, unverified against the DNA. TRBV21-1 is tagged as a pseudogene. The CDR3 consists of 16 residues. The CDR3: CASSKGEQGRSSPLHF. For the CDR3, the DNA is TGTGCCAGCAGCAAAGGGGAACAGGGACGAAGTTCACCCCTCCACTTT.

Only a few counts were recorded for this clonotype. This chain uses TRBV14 with TRBJ2-1, with 7 nucleotides matching TRBD2. The ends lost 8 bases at V and 6 bases at J; junction bases unmatched: 10. Looked up from germline, CDR1 is SGHDN and CDR2 is FVKESK. This CDR3 has 14 residues. CDR3 DNA sequence: TGTGCCAGCTCTCGATGGGGGGGTAGCAATGAGCAGTTCTTC. As protein: CASSRWGGSNEQFF.

This clonotype has a handful of counts. The chain has TRBV10-3 and TRBJ2-7; no definite D call. V shed 3 bases and J shed 4 bases, with 19 bases lying between them. The CDR3 consists of 16 residues. CDR1 ENHRY and CDR2 SYGVKD come from the germline V gene. The CDR3 region has the DNA TGTGCCATCAGTGAAGACCCCTCTTATCTCAGGTACGAGCAGTACTTC. It specifies CAISEDPSYLRYEQYF.

In this sample, this clonotype turned up a few times. The V call is TRBV5-1, the J call TRBJ2-1, with TRBD2 matching 8 bases. V dropped 3 bases and J dropped 5; count of bases not matched to a gene: 7. Germline lookup yields CDR1 SGHRS and CDR2 YFSETQ. The CDR3 contains 15 residues. CDR3 sequence reads: CASSSGGTINNEQFF. In DNA form, the CDR3 reads TGCGCCAGCAGCTCGGGGGGGACTATTAACAATGAGCAGTTCTTC.

In its sample, this clonotype was seen a few times. The chain is built from TRBV28 and TRBJ2-1, with D possibly being TRBD2 (5 bases). The CDR3 runs 17 residues. CDR1 is MDHEN and CDR2 is SYDVKM in the germline V gene. Trimming removed 2 bases from V and 0 bases from J, with 14 bases in between. CDR3: CASSLPLGGSSYNEQFF. CDR3 DNA sequence: TGTGCCAGCAGTTTACCTCTCGGAGGTAGCTCCTACAATGAGCAGTTCTTC.

The V and J genes are TRBV7-2 and TRBJ1-5; D is perhaps TRBD1 (5 bases). Germline V gene sequence: CDR1 SGHTA, CDR2 FQGNSA. There are 15 residues in the CDR3. V lost 1 base and J 9 bases, leaving 16 bases between the germline ends. The CDR3 spells CASSLDGQGAAPQHF. The CDR3 region has the DNA TGTGCCAGCAGCTTAGATGGCCAGGGCGCGGCGCCCCAGCATTTT.

The chain links TRBV6-1 to TRBJ2-7, with a tentative D call TRBD2 (5 bases). CDR1 and CDR2 from the germline V gene are MNHNS and SASEGT. The ends were cut back, 8 bases at V and 3 bases at J, with 17 bases in the middle. CDR3 length equals 14 residues. The CDR3 DNA sequence: TGTGCCAGCCGCGACGGAGGACGGCGCTACGAGCAGTACTTC. Translated, it gives CASRDGGRRYEQYF.

This clonotype was picked up many times. The chain recombines TRBV6-2 or TRBV6-3 with TRBJ2-3, with D uncertain. The CDR3 is 12 amino acids. Germline V gene data show CDR1 as MNHEY and CDR2 as SVGEGT. Trimming stripped 7 bases from V and 4 bases from J, with 9 bases between. This CDR3 is CASTRTADTQYF. CDR3 nucleotide sequence: TGTGCCAGCACTCGGACGGCAGATACGCAGTATTTT.

This clonotype was counted at least ten times. V usage is TRBV5-1 and J usage is TRBJ2-1; D uncertain. V was clipped by 4 bases and J by 9 bases, with 14 bases between them. The CDR3 covers 13 residues. The germline gives CDR1 SGHRS, CDR2 YFSETQ. CDR3 loop: CASSDDPIGEQFF. CDR3 in DNA: TGCGCCAGCAGCGATGATCCGATCGGTGAGCAGTTCTTC. Looking up the rest from reference TRBV5-1 and TRBJ2-1 gives the full variable domain: KAGVTQTPRYLIKTRGQQVTLSCSPISGHRSVSWYQQTPGQGLQFLFEYFSETQRNKGNFPGRFSGRQFSNSRSEMNVSTLELGDSALYLCASSDDPIGEQFFGPGTRLTVL.

The rearrangement uses TRBV5-1 and TRBJ2-1; TRBD1 matches 12 bases. The CDR3 has 17 amino acids. Germline assignment: CDR1 SGHRS and CDR2 YFSETQ. V was clipped by 3 bases and J by 0 bases; unmatched bases: 4. This CDR3 reads CASSWGTGGSSYNEQFF. In DNA, the CDR3 is TGCGCCAGCAGCTGGGGGACAGGGGGCTCCTCCTACAATGAGCAGTTCTTC.

The CDR3 nucleotides read TGTGCCAGCAGCTTAGACGCGGGAGAATCCTACGAGCAGTACTTC. Translated: CASSLDAGESYEQYF. The chain links TRBV5-5 to TRBJ2-7; 7 bases agree with TRBD2. Trimming took 2 bases from V and 1 from J; bases not matched to a gene: 6. The CDR3 consists of 15 residues. Germline lookup yields CDR1 SGHKS and CDR2 YYEKEE (reference sequence).

This clonotype was recorded at least ten times. This chain uses TRBV6-2 or TRBV6-3 with TRBJ1-5, with D perhaps matching TRBD1 (5 bases). The germline gives CDR1 MNHEY, CDR2 SVGEGT. V was pared by 7 bases and J by 3 bases, with 16 bases between. This CDR3 comprises 15 residues. This chain's CDR3 is CASTDGGGFNQPQHF. The CDR3 DNA reads TGTGCCAGCACCGATGGGGGTGGCTTCAATCAGCCCCAGCATTTT.

This clonotype was recorded many times. Here the CDR3 reads CASSPKNEQFF. As DNA, the CDR3 is TGTGCCAGCAGTCCCAAGAATGAGCAGTTCTTC. The V call is TRBV6-6, the J call TRBJ2-1; no clear D. There are 11 residues in the CDR3. Germline CDR1 reads MNHNY; CDR2 reads SVGAGI (reference sequence). Trimming left V 5 bases short and J 7 bases short, with 6 bases between.

This clonotype came up many times. The genes are TRBV30 and TRBJ1-4; 8 nucleotides agree with TRBD1. This CDR3 is built from 14 residues. CDR1 is GTSNPN and CDR2 is SVGIG in the germline V gene (reference sequence). V lost 0 bases, J lost 5 bases, and 2 bases stayed unmatched. The chain's CDR3 is CAWSVQGGNEKLFF. DNA of the CDR3: TGTGCCTGGAGTGTACAGGGGGGAAATGAAAAACTGTTTTTT.

V and J are TRBV7-8 and TRBJ2-4; 13 bases are a match to TRBD2. CDR3 length: 15 amino acids. Trimming took 5 bases from V and 7 from J; bases not matched to a gene: 5. The germline V gene has CDR1 SGHVS and CDR2 FQNEAQ. The CDR3 DNA follows: TGTGCCAGCAGCCAACTAGCGGGAGGGGGGAACATTCAGTACTTC. Amino acid sequence: CASSQLAGGGNIQYF.

The sample holds a few counts of this clonotype. The chain has TRBV18 and TRBJ1-1, with a tentative D call TRBD1 (6 bases). Trimming took off 5 bases at V and 4 bases at J, with 14 bases between the two ends. The CDR3 length is 14 residues. Germline V lookup: CDR1 KGHSH, CDR2 LQKENI. The CDR3 protein is CASSMGADGTEAFF. Here the CDR3 DNA reads TGTGCCAGCTCAATGGGGGCAGACGGCACTGAAGCTTTCTTT.

In this sample, this clonotype turned up many times. The chain couples TRBV5-1 to TRBJ1-1; TRBD1 aligns across 10 bases. After removal of 2 bases from V and 4 bases from J, the junction contained 5 bases not matched to a gene. Germline CDR1 is SGHRS and CDR2 is YFSETQ. The CDR3 sequence is 15 residues long. The CDR3 sequence: CASSFGDRGSTEAFF. DNA for the CDR3: TGCGCCAGCAGCTTTGGGGACAGGGGAAGCACTGAAGCTTTCTTT.

Only a few counts were recorded for this clonotype. The chain is built from TRBV20-1 and TRBJ2-5; D is undetermined. This CDR3 has 11 residues. Germline loops: CDR1 DFQATT, CDR2 SNEGSKA (reference sequence). The germline V and J ends were trimmed by 4 bases and 3 bases, with 6 bases remaining between them. The CDR3 DNA follows: TGCAGTGCTATTCCCAAAGAGACCCAGTACTTC. It specifies CSAIPKETQYF.

This chain connects TRBV12-3 or TRBV12-4 to TRBJ2-7; D is tentatively TRBD1 or TRBD2 (7 bases each). Trimming shortened V by 6 bases and J by 2 bases, and 11 bases separated the two germline ends. The CDR3 runs to 13 residues. CDR3 bases: TGTGCCAGCAGGTCAGGGGGGGCCTACGAGCAGTACTTC. Protein: CASRSGGAYEQYF.

This clonotype has a count of ten or more. The J gene is TRBJ2-3, the V gene TRBV29-1; 8 bases line up with TRBD1. After removal of 4 bases from V and 10 bases from J, the junction contained 19 bases not matched to a gene. In germline, CDR1 is SQVTM, CDR2 ANQGSEA. This CDR3 region has 16 residues. The CDR3, as DNA: TGCAGCGTTGTGATTGGGCAGGGGGCTGCCCAGGGGGCGCAGTATTTT. The encoded protein is CSVVIGQGAAQGAQYF.

This clonotype was seen more than once but under ten times. J is TRBJ2-3 and V is TRBV7-9; D may be TRBD1 (6 bases). Trimming took 2 bases from V and 0 from J, leaving 15 bases between them. This CDR3 is 17 amino acids long. Germline-derived CDR1 and CDR2 are SEHNR and FQNEAQ (reference sequence). The CDR3: CASSLIHRAESTDTQYF. DNA of the CDR3: TGTGCCAGCAGCTTAATACACAGGGCGGAGAGCACAGATACGCAGTATTTT.

At least ten counts were recorded for this clonotype. CDR3 loop: CASSVPSVWETQYF. The CDR3 nucleotides read TGTGCCAGCAGCGTCCCGTCAGTATGGGAGACCCAGTACTTC. The J gene is TRBJ2-5, the V gene TRBV7-9; D ambiguous. The CDR3 is 14 amino acids. Deletions cut 5 bases from V and 5 bases from J, with 15 bases between. Germline V CDR1 and CDR2: SEHNR, FQNEAQ (reference sequence). Together with reference TRBV7-9 and TRBJ2-5, the CDR3 gives the full variable domain: DTGVSQNPRHKITKRGQNVTFRCDPISEHNRLYWYRQTLGQGPEFLTYFQNEAQLEKSRLLSDRFSAERPKGSFSTLEIQRTEQGDSAMYLCASSVPSVWETQYFGPGTRLLVL.

The genes are TRBV11-2 and TRBJ2-5; 10 nucleotides match TRBD2. The V segment lost 2 bases and the J segment 5 bases; nucleotides outside the gene matches: 8. This CDR3 has 16 residues. Germline CDR1 is SGHAT and CDR2 is FQNNGV. The CDR3 DNA reads TGTGCCAGCAGCTTATATTCTAGCGGGAGTTTTGAGACCCAGTACTTC. Residues: CASSLYSSGSFETQYF.

This clonotype turned up a few times. This sequence joins TRBV19 and TRBJ2-7; D possibly corresponds to TRBD2 (5 bases). This CDR3 has 15 residues. Trimming stripped 4 bases from V and 1 base from J, with 14 bases between. From germline, CDR1 is LNHDA and CDR2 SQIVND (reference sequence). The CDR3 is CASSTGLNPSYEQYF. For the CDR3, the DNA is TGTGCCAGTAGTACTGGACTTAATCCTTCCTACGAGCAGTACTTC.

The chain recombines TRBV9 with TRBJ2-7; 8 bases align to TRBD1. The CDR3 is 14 residues long. J lost 6 bases, V lost 4 bases, and 9 bases had no gene match. From germline, CDR1 is SGDLS and CDR2 YYNGEE. This CDR3 reads CASSLRQGPAEQYF. CDR3 nucleotides: TGTGCCAGCAGCCTTAGACAGGGGCCAGCCGAGCAGTACTTC.

This chain joins TRBV7-8 and TRBJ2-2, with D uncertain. This CDR3 has 15 amino acids. Germline V CDR1 and CDR2: SGHVS, FQNEAQ. The germline V and J ends were trimmed by 2 bases and 5 bases, with 12 bases remaining between them. The CDR3 spells CASSLSGRRTGELFF. CDR3 nucleotides: TGTGCCAGCAGCTTATCAGGACGCAGGACCGGGGAGCTGTTTTTT.